A single sample gave rise to the 29 T cell receptor beta chains below, sequenced in a study of blood T cell repertoires in COVID-19. Measured with immunoSEQ multiplex PCR; TCRdb has only the in-frame clones, and not every one. Among under 150,000 clones listed, roughly 90% were seen once. Sequenced input: PBMCs or T cells enriched from blood (not recorded which). These receptors were collected from a woman under 40 with acute COVID-19.

V gene TRBV5-6 combines with J gene TRBJ2-1; tentative D call: TRBD1 (6 bases). Germline CDR1 and CDR2: SGHDT and YYEEEE. The CDR3 is made up of 14 amino acids. Trimming took off 3 bases at V and 4 bases at J, with 11 bases between the two ends. As DNA, the CDR3 is TGTGCCAGCAGCTCCGGACAGTTATACAATGAGCAGTTCTTC. As protein: CASSSGQLYNEQFF.

In nucleotides, the CDR3 is TGTGCCCGGGGGGGCCCGGCGGACACTGAAGCTTTCTTT. Protein sequence: CARGGPADTEAFF. The chain uses TRBV6-5 and TRBJ1-1, with D possibly matching TRBD1 (6 bases). CDR3 size: 13 residues. V shed 11 bases and J shed 3 bases, with 16 bases lying between them. Germline CDR1 is MNHEY and CDR2 is SVGAGI.

J is TRBJ1-4 and V is TRBV7-2, with 7 nucleotides matching TRBD1. Trimming removed 5 bases from V and 8 bases from J; junction bases left unmatched: 5. CDR1 is SGHTA, CDR2 FQGNSA, per germline. The CDR3 has 13 residues. The chain's CDR3 is CASSPGQLEKLFF. DNA of the CDR3: TGTGCCAGCAGCCCGGGACAGTTAGAAAAACTGTTTTTT.

In its sample, this clone was seen a few times. This sequence joins TRBV18 and TRBJ2-7; tentatively, D is TRBD1 (5 bases). V lost 3 bases, J lost 0 bases, and 12 bases lay in between. The CDR3 sequence is 15 residues long. Looked up from germline, CDR1 is KGHSH and CDR2 is LQKENI. The CDR3 nucleotides are TGTGCCAGCTCACCCAGACAGCAACCCTCCTACGAGCAGTACTTC. It yields the protein CASSPRQQPSYEQYF.

V and J are TRBV29-1 and TRBJ1-1; D not resolved. Germline V CDR1 and CDR2: SQVTM, ANQGSEA. V was trimmed by 6 bases and J by 3 bases, leaving 8 bases between them. The CDR3 spans 11 residues. In DNA form, the CDR3 reads TGCAGCGTGGGCGCGTACACTGAAGCTTTCTTT. Translating gives CSVGAYTEAFF. The entire variable domain, with the rest obtained from reference TRBV29-1 and TRBJ1-1, is as follows: SAVISQKPSRDICQRGTSLTIQCQVDSQVTMMFWYRQQPGQSLTLIATANQGSEATYESGFVIDKFPISRPNLTFSTLTVSNMSPEDSSIYLCSVGAYTEAFFGQGTRLTVV.

This chain connects TRBV30 to TRBJ1-1; D gene unclear. The CDR3 length is 15 residues. Trimming removed 0 bases at V and 0 bases at J, with 11 bases between. Germline-derived CDR1 and CDR2 are GTSNPN and SVGIG (reference sequence). The CDR3 DNA sequence: TGTGCCTGGAGTGTACTCCCCGAGTTGAACACTGAAGCTTTCTTT. Its protein product is CAWSVLPELNTEAFF.

The chain joins TRBV6-2 or TRBV6-3 to TRBJ1-2; possibly TRBD1 for D (6 bases). Trimming removed 5 bases at V and 8 bases at J, with 15 bases between. The CDR3 is 13 amino acids. The germline CDR1 and CDR2 sequences are MNHEY and SVGEGT. The CDR3 spells CASSLTDRTGYTF. CDR3 in DNA: TGTGCCAGCAGTCTCACCGACAGGACGGGCTACACCTTC.

The CDR3 loop reads CASRDTNGNQPQHF. The CDR3 DNA reads as TGTGCCAGCAGGGACACCAACGGCAATCAGCCCCAGCATTTT. The chain links TRBV2 to TRBJ1-5; tentative D call: TRBD1 (5 bases). V lost 6 bases and J 2 bases, leaving 11 bases between the germline ends. Looked up from germline, CDR1 is SNHLY and CDR2 is FYNNEI. The CDR3 contains 14 residues.

CDR3: CASSGQGAEYGYTF. Here the CDR3 DNA reads TGTGCCAGCAGCGGACAGGGTGCGGAGTATGGCTACACCTTC. The V and J genes are TRBV2 and TRBJ1-2; 8 bases are a match to TRBD1. The germline V gene encodes CDR1 SNHLY and CDR2 FYNNEI. The CDR3 runs to 14 residues. J lost 5 bases, V lost 6 bases, and 8 bases had no gene match.

The rearrangement joins TRBV28 to TRBJ1-2, with a weak D call TRBD1 (5 bases). CDR1 and CDR2 from the germline V gene are MDHEN and SYDVKM. The CDR3 covers 14 residues. Trimming cost V 3 bases and J 8 bases, with 16 bases left between them. The CDR3 loop reads CASSFLAGQNGYTF. The CDR3 nucleotides read TGTGCCAGCAGTTTCCTCGCAGGGCAGAACGGCTACACCTTC.

The J gene is TRBJ2-1, the V gene TRBV7-2; 7 nucleotides line up with TRBD2. This CDR3 is 15 amino acids long. Germline loops: CDR1 SGHTA, CDR2 FQGNSA. Germline trimming cut 6 bases from V and 4 bases from J; bases unmatched to any gene: 9. The CDR3 loop is CASSPGLAAYNEQFF. The DNA for the CDR3 is TGTGCCAGCAGTCCGGGGCTAGCGGCTTACAATGAGCAGTTCTTC.

The chain couples TRBV20-1 to TRBJ2-7, with D maybe TRBD2 (6 bases). Germline V lookup: CDR1 DFQATT, CDR2 SNEGSKA (reference sequence). V was pared by 3 bases and J by 4 bases, with 13 bases between. The CDR3 contains 13 residues. For the CDR3, the DNA is TGCAGTGCTAGTTCCGGGAGATTTTACGAGCAGTACTTC. This sequence encodes CSASSGRFYEQYF.

V usage is TRBV19 and J usage is TRBJ2-3; D is possibly TRBD1 (5 bases). The CDR3 extends over 15 amino acids. In germline, CDR1 is LNHDA, CDR2 SQIVND (reference sequence). V was clipped by 5 bases and J by 7 bases, with 19 bases between them. The CDR3 nucleotides read TGTGCCAGTAGTGGTTGGGGAAGGGGCATGAATACGCAGTATTTT. Protein product: CASSGWGRGMNTQYF.

V and J are TRBV25-1 and TRBJ2-1; tentatively, D is TRBD1 (6 bases). This CDR3 is 15 amino acids long. The germline gives CDR1 MGHDK, CDR2 SYGVNS. V shed 7 bases and J shed 8 bases, with 21 bases lying between them. The CDR3 DNA reads as TGTGCCAGCACGAGAGCGCAGGGGAGTGGTTATGAGCAGTTCTTC. Encoded protein: CASTRAQGSGYEQFF. Complete variable domain (other parts from reference TRBV25-1 and TRBJ2-1): EADIYQTPRYLVIGTGKKITLECSQTMGHDKMYWYQQDPGMELHLIHYSYGVNSTEKGDLSSESTVSRIRTEHFPLTLESARPSHTSQYLCASTRAQGSGYEQFFGPGTRLTVL.

V usage is TRBV27 and J usage is TRBJ2-1; 10 nucleotides match TRBD2. V trimming: 4 bases; J trimming: 0 bases; junction bases outside the gene matches: 12. The CDR3 loop spans 19 amino acids. From germline, CDR1 is MNHEY and CDR2 SMNVEV (reference sequence). Here the CDR3 DNA reads TGTGCCAGCAGTTGGGTCACTAGCGGGGATTGGGACTCCTACAATGAGCAGTTCTTC. It specifies CASSWVTSGDWDSYNEQFF.

This rearrangement joins TRBV28 to TRBJ2-7; 7 positions agree with TRBD1. Trimming took 4 bases from V and 5 from J; bases not matched to a gene: 8. The CDR3 runs 14 residues. The germline V gene has CDR1 MDHEN and CDR2 SYDVKM. The CDR3 region is CASSSGTVAHEQYF. The CDR3 DNA reads TGTGCCAGCAGTTCAGGGACAGTTGCCCACGAGCAGTACTTC.

CDR3: CASSPGTGYSNQPQHF. In DNA, the CDR3 is TGTGCCAGCAGCCCCGGGACAGGGTATAGCAATCAGCCCCAGCATTTT. This chain connects TRBV6-2 or TRBV6-3 to TRBJ1-5, with 9 bases aligning to TRBD1. Germline V gives CDR1 MNHEY, CDR2 SVGEGT. The CDR3 runs to 16 residues. V lost 6 bases and J lost 0; bases outside the gene matches: 6.

Only a few counts were recorded for this clone. The chain employs TRBV7-8 and TRBJ1-3, with D possibly being TRBD1 (6 bases). Germline CDR1 SGHVS, CDR2 FQNEAQ. V lost 5 bases and J 1 base, leaving 18 bases between the germline ends. The length of the CDR3 is 17 residues. The CDR3 nucleotides read TGTGCCAGCAGCGGTATGACAGGAGTAAGTTCTGGAAACACCATATATTTT. Amino acid sequence: CASSGMTGVSSGNTIYF.

The chain employs TRBV11-3 and TRBJ2-5, with D tentatively TRBD1 (5 bases). The CDR3 length is 13 residues. Trimming pared 5 bases from V and 4 bases from J, leaving 11 bases between. Germline values: CDR1 SGHNT, CDR2 YENEEA. The DNA of the CDR3 is TGTGCCAGCAGCCCGACAGTAAGAGAGACCCAGTACTTC. Translating it yields CASSPTVRETQYF.

The rearrangement links TRBV2 to TRBJ1-3; D is perhaps TRBD1 (5 bases). The V end was cut by 6 bases, the J end by 4 bases, with 7 bases between. Germline loops: CDR1 SNHLY, CDR2 FYNNEI. The CDR3 runs 12 residues. For the CDR3, the DNA is TGTGCCAGCAGGGACAAAGGAAACACCATATATTTT. Translated, it gives CASRDKGNTIYF. Full variable domain (remainder filled in from reference TRBV2 and TRBJ1-3): EPEVTQTPSHQVTQMGQEVILRCVPISNHLYFYWYRQILGQKVEFLVSFYNNEISEKSEIFDDQFSVERPDGSNFTLKIRSTKLEDSAMYFCASRDKGNTIYFGEGSWLTVV.

The chain carries TRBV5-1 and TRBJ2-3, with 8 bases identical to TRBD2. J lost 1 base, V lost 4 bases, and 8 bases had no gene match. The germline V gene encodes CDR1 SGHRS and CDR2 YFSETQ. This CDR3 has 16 amino acids. The CDR3 nucleotides are TGCGCCAGCAGCCCCAAGTTGCGGGAGGGCACAGATACGCAGTATTTT. Translation: CASSPKLREGTDTQYF.

The chain recombines TRBV11-2 with TRBJ2-1, with TRBD2 identical over 7 bases. This CDR3 contains 15 residues. Unmatched junction bases numbered 5, after V lost 4 bases and J lost 2 bases. Per the germline V gene, CDR1 is SGHAT and CDR2 is FQNNGV. The CDR3 nucleotides are TGTGCCAGCAGCTCACAAGCGGGAACCTACAATGAGCAGTTCTTC. This encodes CASSSQAGTYNEQFF.

Written as DNA, the CDR3 is TGTGCCAGCAGCTACGGGGGGGAGACAACAGATACGCAGTATTTT. Encoded protein: CASSYGGETTDTQYF. This chain links TRBV7-3 with TRBJ2-3; 8 nucleotides agree with TRBD2. Germline CDR1 reads SGHTA; CDR2 reads FQGTGA. CDR3 length: 15 amino acids. J lost 3 bases, V lost 4 bases, and 6 bases had no gene match.

This rearrangement joins TRBV30 to TRBJ2-6, with TRBD1 identical over 7 bases. This CDR3 has 16 residues. The V segment lost 4 bases and the J segment 0 bases; nucleotides outside the gene matches: 6. Looked up from germline, CDR1 is GTSNPN and CDR2 is SVGIG (reference sequence). Here the CDR3 reads CAWTRQGISGANVLTF. DNA for the CDR3: TGTGCCTGGACCCGACAGGGCATCTCTGGGGCCAACGTCCTGACTTTC.

The genes are TRBV7-2 and TRBJ2-3; TRBD2 matches at 9 bases. V was pared by 5 bases and J by 2 bases, with 8 bases of the junction left unmatched. The CDR3 extends over 16 amino acids. Germline V gives CDR1 SGHTA, CDR2 FQGNSA. CDR3 bases: TGTGCCAGCAGCCCAGCGACTAGCGGATACACAGATACGCAGTATTTT. Its translation is CASSPATSGYTDTQYF.

The chain carries TRBV10-1 and TRBJ2-1, with 7 bases identical to TRBD1. CDR3 size: 16 residues. The junction had 14 bases not matched to a gene; V was cut back by 10 bases and J by 2 bases. The germline V gene has CDR1 WNHNN and CDR2 SYGVQD (reference sequence). CDR3 sequence: CATFPLQGQTYNEQFF. The DNA of the CDR3 is TGCGCCACCTTTCCACTACAGGGGCAGACCTACAATGAGCAGTTCTTC.

The rearrangement uses TRBV19 and TRBJ2-6, with 8 bases fitting TRBD1. With 3 bases clipped from V and 4 bases from J, the junction kept 14 bases outside the gene matches. CDR1 is LNHDA and CDR2 is SQIVND in the germline V gene (reference sequence). The CDR3 is 19 amino acids. In nucleotides, the CDR3 is TGTGCCAGTAGTATGAGTCCAGGGGGCTTATCCCCAGGGGCCAACGTCCTGACTTTC. Its translation is CASSMSPGGLSPGANVLTF.

The chain recombines TRBV7-2 with TRBJ2-1, with 11 bases aligning to TRBD1. In germline, CDR1 is SGHTA, CDR2 FQGNSA. The ends lost 1 base at V and 3 bases at J; junction bases unmatched: 2. This CDR3 is built from 16 residues. CDR3 sequence (DNA): TGTGCCAGCAGCTTAGGGGGGACAGGGGGCTACAATGAGCAGTTCTTC. Its protein is CASSLGGTGGYNEQFF.

The chain uses TRBV7-3 and TRBJ2-3, with D hard to call. Trimming took off 0 bases at V and 0 bases at J, with 7 bases between the two ends. This CDR3 comprises 15 residues. Germline assignment: CDR1 SGHTA and CDR2 FQGTGA. The CDR3 sequence is CASSLTSVSTDTQYF. The CDR3 nucleotides are TGTGCCAGCAGCTTAACGTCAGTCAGCACAGATACGCAGTATTTT. The whole variable domain, filled in from reference TRBV7-3 and TRBJ2-3, reads GAGVSQTPSNKVTEKGKYVELRCDPISGHTALYWYRQSLGQGPEFLIYFQGTGAADDSGLPNDRFFAVRPEGSVSTLKIQRTERGDSAVYLCASSLTSVSTDTQYFGPGTRLTVL.